These T cell receptor beta chains were read from a single sample in a study of blood T cell repertoires in COVID-19. The data were produced by immunoSEQ multiplex PCR, yet TCRdb's version contains in-frame clones alone and is incomplete. The sample consists of 130,000 to 150,000 clones, around 85% of them appearing once. Sequencing input: peripheral blood. The receptor set was obtained from a woman over 75 with acute or convalescent COVID-19. The CDR3 runs from the conserved cysteine through the conserved F or W. The D gene is left open where the match is weak. Some rows have no size entry. The others give once, few or many, or a class for an expanded clone.

>-|TRBV7-3|TRBJ1-5|TRBD1
CASSPTGGNQPQHF
TGTGCCAGCAGCCCTACAGGGGGCAATCAGCCCCAGCATTTT
>few|TRBV4-3|TRBJ1-1|-
CASSLGGVTEAFF
TGCGCCAGCAGCCTGGGGGGGGTCACTGAAGCTTTCTTT
>-|TRBV2|TRBJ1-2|-
CASSAARVSYGYTF
TGTGCCAGCAGTGCTGCCAGGGTTAGTTATGGCTACACCTTC
>-|TRBV27|TRBJ2-1|-
CASSLTWGLAYNEQFF
TGTGCCAGCAGTTTAACGTGGGGGCTCGCCTACAATGAGCAGTTCTTC
>-|TRBV21-1|TRBJ1-2|-
CASSKYKICGRQGPYGYTF
TGTGCCAGCAGCAAATATAAAATATGTGGTCGCCAGGGGCCCTATGGCTACACCTTC
>-|TRBV7-2|TRBJ1-1|TRBD1
CASSIQGTNTEAFF
TGTGCCAGCAGCATACAGGGGACGAACACTGAAGCTTTCTTT
>-|TRBV7-2|TRBJ2-3|-
CASSLSYHRTDTQYF
TGTGCCAGCAGCTTATCCTACCACCGCACAGATACGCAGTATTTT
>once|TRBV7-9|TRBJ2-3|-
CASSPSTHLVLQYF
TGTGCCAGCAGCCCTTCCACTCACCTGGTGCTGCAGTATTTT
>-|TRBV19|TRBJ2-2|-
CASTSVWRTNTGELFF
TGTGCCAGTACCTCAGTTTGGCGGACGAACACCGGGGAGCTGTTTTTT
>-|TRBV6-5|TRBJ1-6|TRBD1
CASSRRDRGNSPLHF
TGTGCCAGCAGTCGACGGGACAGGGGTAATTCACCCCTCCACTTT
>-|TRBV11-2|TRBJ2-7|-
CASSFVGYGDEQYF
TGTGCCAGCAGCTTTGTAGGGTACGGGGACGAGCAGTACTTC
>-|TRBV19|TRBJ1-2|-
CASSIGGAGANYGYTF
TGTGCCAGTAGTATAGGTGGGGCAGGAGCTAACTATGGCTACACCTTC
>-|TRBV6-5|TRBJ1-2|-
CASSSPNQGFRYGYTF
TGTGCCAGCAGTTCCCCCAACCAGGGATTCAGATATGGCTACACCTTC
>-|TRBV5-1|TRBJ2-3|TRBD1
CASSFTGGKPDTQYF
TGCGCCAGCAGCTTTACAGGGGGCAAGCCAGATACGCAGTATTTT
>-|TRBV7-9|TRBJ1-2|TRBD1
CASSSLDRAGYTF
TGTGCCAGCAGCTCTCTCGACAGGGCTGGCTACACCTTC
>few|TRBV18|TRBJ2-2|TRBD1
CASSLRQGNTGELFF
TGTGCCAGCTCACTCCGACAGGGCAACACCGGGGAGCTGTTTTTT
>once|TRBV11-2|TRBJ2-3|-
CASSFGAGGDTQYF
TGTGCCAGCAGCTTTGGGGCAGGGGGGGATACGCAGTATTTT
>-|TRBV2|TRBJ1-1|TRBD1
CASRQGWTEAFF
TGTGCCAGCAGACAGGGGTGGACTGAAGCTTTCTTT
>-|TRBV12-5|TRBJ1-2|-
CASGLETRGYTF
TGTGCTAGTGGTTTGGAAACACGAGGCTACACCTTC
>-|TRBV5-1|TRBJ1-2|-
CASSYDGDYGYTF
TGCGCCAGCAGCTATGACGGAGACTATGGCTACACCTTC
>-|TRBV5-6|TRBJ2-7|TRBD1
CASSPGTEKYEQYF
TGTGCCAGCAGCCCAGGGACAGAGAAATACGAGCAGTACTTC
>-|TRBV6-5|TRBJ1-2|TRBD1
CASKWDRAGYTF
TGTGCCAGCAAATGGGACAGGGCTGGCTACACCTTC
>-|TRBV14|TRBJ1-2|-
CASSAGFNYGYTF
TGTGCCAGCAGCGCGGGATTCAACTATGGCTACACCTTC
>-|TRBV9|TRBJ2-3|TRBD1
CASSATGAAFDTQYF
TGTGCCAGCAGCGCTACAGGGGCCGCCTTCGATACGCAGTATTTT
>-|TRBV4-1|TRBJ1-1|-
CASSQGGGPNTEAFF
TGCGCCAGCAGCCAAGGGGGAGGCCCGAACACTGAAGCTTTCTTT
>-|TRBV4-1|TRBJ2-1|-
CASSQVGVYNEQFF
TGCGCCAGCAGCCAAGTCGGGGTCTACAATGAGCAGTTCTTC
>-|TRBV7-6|TRBJ2-2|-
CASSQIQGNTGELFF
TGTGCCAGCAGCCAAATTCAGGGTAACACCGGGGAGCTGTTTTTT
>-|TRBV19|TRBJ1-2|TRBD1
CASSIVGQGNYGYTF
TGTGCCAGTAGTATAGTAGGACAGGGCAACTATGGCTACACCTTC